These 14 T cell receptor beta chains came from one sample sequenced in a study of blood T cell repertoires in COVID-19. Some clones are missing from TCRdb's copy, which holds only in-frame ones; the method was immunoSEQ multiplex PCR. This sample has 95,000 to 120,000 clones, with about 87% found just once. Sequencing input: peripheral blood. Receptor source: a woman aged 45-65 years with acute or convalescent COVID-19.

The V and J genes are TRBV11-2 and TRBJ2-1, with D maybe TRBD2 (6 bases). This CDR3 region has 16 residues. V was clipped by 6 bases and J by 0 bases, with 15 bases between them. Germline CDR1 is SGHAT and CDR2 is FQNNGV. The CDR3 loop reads CASSLGDSLSYNEQFF. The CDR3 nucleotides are TGTGCCAGCAGTCTCGGGGACTCCCTCTCCTACAATGAGCAGTTCTTC.

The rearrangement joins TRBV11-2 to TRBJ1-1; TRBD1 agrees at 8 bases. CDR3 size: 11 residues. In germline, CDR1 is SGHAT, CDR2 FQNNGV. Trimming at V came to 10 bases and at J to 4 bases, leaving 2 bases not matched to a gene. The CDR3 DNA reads TGTGCCACAGACAGGGGCACTGAAGCTTTCTTT. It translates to CATDRGTEAFF.

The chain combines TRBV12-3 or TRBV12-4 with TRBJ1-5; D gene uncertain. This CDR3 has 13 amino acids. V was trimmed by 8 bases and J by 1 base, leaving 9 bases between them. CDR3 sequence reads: CASRGLSNQPQHF. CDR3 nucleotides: TGTGCCAGCCGAGGACTCAGCAATCAGCCCCAGCATTTT.

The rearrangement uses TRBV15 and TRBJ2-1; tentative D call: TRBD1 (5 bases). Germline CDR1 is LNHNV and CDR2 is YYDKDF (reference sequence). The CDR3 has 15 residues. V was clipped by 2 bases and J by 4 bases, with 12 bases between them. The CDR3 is CATSRNPQGYNEQFF. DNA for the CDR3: TGTGCCACCAGCAGAAACCCCCAGGGATACAATGAGCAGTTCTTC.

DNA for the CDR3: TGTGCCAGCAGCGGACCTTTCGGACAGGGTTCCTATGGCTACACCTTC. It codes for CASSGPFGQGSYGYTF. V is TRBV9 and J is TRBJ1-2, with 8 bases lining up with TRBD1. The CDR3 is 16 residues long. CDR1 is SGDLS and CDR2 is YYNGEE in the germline V gene. V gave up 3 bases and J gave up 4 bases; unmatched junction bases: 11.

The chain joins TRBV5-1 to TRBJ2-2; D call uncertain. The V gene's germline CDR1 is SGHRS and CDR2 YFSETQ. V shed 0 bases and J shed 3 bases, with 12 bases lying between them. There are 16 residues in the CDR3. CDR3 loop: CASSLAGASHTGELFF. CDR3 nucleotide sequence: TGCGCCAGCAGCTTGGCCGGTGCCTCCCACACCGGGGAGCTGTTTTTT.

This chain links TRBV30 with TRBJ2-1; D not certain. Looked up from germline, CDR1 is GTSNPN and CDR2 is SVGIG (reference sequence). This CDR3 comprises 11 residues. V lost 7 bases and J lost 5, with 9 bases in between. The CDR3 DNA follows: TGTGCCTTTGAAGGAGACAATGAGCAGTTCTTC. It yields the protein CAFEGDNEQFF.

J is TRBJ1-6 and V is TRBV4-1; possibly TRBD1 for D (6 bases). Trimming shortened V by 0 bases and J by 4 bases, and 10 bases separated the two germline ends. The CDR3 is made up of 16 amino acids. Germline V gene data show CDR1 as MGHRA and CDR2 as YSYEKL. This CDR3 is CASSQEGAAYNSPLHF. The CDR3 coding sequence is TGCGCCAGCAGCCAAGAGGGGGCCGCATATAATTCACCCCTCCACTTT.

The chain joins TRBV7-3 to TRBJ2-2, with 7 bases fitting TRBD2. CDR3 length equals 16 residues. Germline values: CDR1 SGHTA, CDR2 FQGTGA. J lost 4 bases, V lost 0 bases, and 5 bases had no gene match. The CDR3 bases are TGTGCCAGCAGCTTAACGGGGGGGATCAGCACCGGGGAGCTGTTTTTT. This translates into CASSLTGGISTGELFF.

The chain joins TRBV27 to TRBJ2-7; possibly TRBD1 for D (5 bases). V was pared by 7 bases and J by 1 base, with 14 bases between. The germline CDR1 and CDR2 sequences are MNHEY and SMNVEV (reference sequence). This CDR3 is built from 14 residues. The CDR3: CASTPIQGSYEQYF. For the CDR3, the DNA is TGTGCCAGCACCCCAATTCAGGGTTCCTACGAGCAGTACTTC.

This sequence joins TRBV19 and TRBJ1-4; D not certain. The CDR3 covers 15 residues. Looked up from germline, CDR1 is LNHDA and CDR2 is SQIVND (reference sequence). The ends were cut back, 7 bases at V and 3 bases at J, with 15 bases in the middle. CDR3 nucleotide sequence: TGTGCCAGTACTAGACTCAATCAACCTAATGAAAAACTGTTTTTT. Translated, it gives CASTRLNQPNEKLFF. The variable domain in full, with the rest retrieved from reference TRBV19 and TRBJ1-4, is DGGITQSPKYLFRKEGQNVTLSCEQNLNHDAMYWYRQDPGQGLRLIYYSQIVNDFQKGDIAEGYSVSREKKESFPLTVTSAQKNPTAFYLCASTRLNQPNEKLFFGSGTQLSVL.

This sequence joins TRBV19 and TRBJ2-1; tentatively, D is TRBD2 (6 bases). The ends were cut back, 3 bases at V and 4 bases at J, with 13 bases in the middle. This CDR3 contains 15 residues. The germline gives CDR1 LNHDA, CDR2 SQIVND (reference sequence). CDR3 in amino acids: CASSMEGGRYNEQFF. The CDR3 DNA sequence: TGTGCCAGTAGTATGGAGGGTGGACGGTACAATGAGCAGTTCTTC.

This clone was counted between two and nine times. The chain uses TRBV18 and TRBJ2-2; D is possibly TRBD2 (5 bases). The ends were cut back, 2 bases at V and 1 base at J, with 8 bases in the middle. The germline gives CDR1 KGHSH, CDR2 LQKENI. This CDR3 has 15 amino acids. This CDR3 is CASSPREQNTGELFF. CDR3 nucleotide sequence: TGTGCCAGCTCACCAAGGGAGCAGAACACCGGGGAGCTGTTTTTT.

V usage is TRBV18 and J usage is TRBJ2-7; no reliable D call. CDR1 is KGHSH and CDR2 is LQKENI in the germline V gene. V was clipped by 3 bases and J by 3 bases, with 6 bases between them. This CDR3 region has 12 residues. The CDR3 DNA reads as TGTGCCAGCTCACCTCTATACTACGAGCAGTACTTC. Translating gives CASSPLYYEQYF.